A selection of T cell receptor beta chains follows, all from one sample in a study of T cell responses to AZD1222 COVID-19 vaccine. Sequencing used immunoSEQ multiplex PCR; TCRdb keeps in-frame clones, though not all of them. The data contain roughly 130,000 clones, around 83% of them singletons. Here the sequenced sample was peripheral blood, taken on day 0 of AZD1222 vaccination. These receptors were taken from an adult in good health. Each CDR3 is given with its conserved first and last residue. A D gene is named only where the DNA matches it firmly. Not every row has a clone size; where given, it reads once, few, many or a size class.

D gene: TRBD1; J gene: TRBJ1-5; V gene: TRBV28; clone size: -; CDR3 protein: CASSSDRGGNQPQHF; CDR3 DNA: TGTGCCAGCAGCTCGGACAGGGGAGGGAATCAGCCCCAGCATTTT
D gene: -; J gene: TRBJ1-1; V gene: TRBV7-9; clone size: -; CDR3 protein: CASSLDRDTEAFF; CDR3 DNA: TGTGCCAGCAGCTTAGACAGGGACACTGAAGCTTTCTTT
D gene: -; J gene: TRBJ1-4; V gene: TRBV5-6; clone size: -; CDR3 protein: CASSLGEGEKLFF; CDR3 DNA: TGTGCCAGCAGCTTGGGGGAGGGTGAAAAACTGTTTTTT
D gene: TRBD1; J gene: TRBJ2-7; V gene: TRBV6-5; clone size: few; CDR3 protein: CASSTGTGPSYEQYF; CDR3 DNA: TGTGCCAGCAGCACCGGGACAGGGCCCTCCTACGAGCAGTACTTC
D gene: TRBD2; J gene: TRBJ2-1; V gene: TRBV10-2; clone size: -; CDR3 protein: CASAKLAGVLNEQFF; CDR3 DNA: TGCGCCAGCGCCAAACTAGCGGGAGTACTGAATGAGCAGTTCTTC
D gene: TRBD1; J gene: TRBJ2-2; V gene: TRBV18; clone size: -; CDR3 protein: CASSRGQGNTGELFF; CDR3 DNA: TGTGCCAGCTCGAGGGGACAGGGAAACACCGGGGAGCTGTTTTTT
D gene: -; J gene: TRBJ2-7; V gene: TRBV10-3; clone size: -; CDR3 protein: CAISESWGGGGMEQYF; CDR3 DNA: TGTGCCATCAGTGAGTCATGGGGAGGGGGCGGAATGGAGCAGTACTTC
D gene: TRBD1; J gene: TRBJ2-5; V gene: TRBV19; clone size: -; CDR3 protein: CASGQGSWETQYF; CDR3 DNA: TGTGCCAGTGGACAGGGTTCTTGGGAGACCCAGTACTTC
D gene: -; J gene: TRBJ1-4; V gene: TRBV7-2; clone size: -; CDR3 protein: CASTNRVTNEKLFF; CDR3 DNA: TGTGCCAGCACCAACAGGGTGACTAATGAAAAACTGTTTTTT
D gene: -; J gene: TRBJ1-2; V gene: TRBV27; clone size: -; CDR3 protein: CASTTSYDEFNYGYTF; CDR3 DNA: TGTGCCAGCACAACGTCTTACGACGAGTTTAACTATGGCTACACCTTC
D gene: TRBD1; J gene: TRBJ2-1; V gene: TRBV11-2; clone size: -; CDR3 protein: CASRGQSSYNEQFF; CDR3 DNA: TGTGCCAGCAGGGGACAGAGCTCCTACAATGAGCAGTTCTTC
D gene: TRBD2; J gene: TRBJ2-1; V gene: TRBV24-1; clone size: -; CDR3 protein: CATGLAGVHEQFF; CDR3 DNA: TGTGCCACGGGACTAGCGGGAGTTCATGAGCAGTTCTTC
D gene: -; J gene: TRBJ1-6; V gene: TRBV12-3/TRBV12-4; clone size: -; CDR3 protein: CASSPWVGSPLHF; CDR3 DNA: TGTGCCAGCAGCCCGTGGGTAGGCTCACCCCTCCACTTT
D gene: -; J gene: TRBJ2-7; V gene: TRBV4-2; clone size: once; CDR3 protein: CASSQEAGGNFHEQYF; CDR3 DNA: TGTGCCAGCAGCCAAGAAGCAGGGGGGAACTTCCACGAGCAGTACTTC
D gene: -; J gene: TRBJ2-1; V gene: TRBV12-3/TRBV12-4; clone size: -; CDR3 protein: CASSPLVEQFF; CDR3 DNA: TGTGCCAGCAGTCCCCTAGTTGAGCAGTTCTTC
D gene: -; J gene: TRBJ2-7; V gene: TRBV5-4; clone size: once; CDR3 protein: CASSLQGSSYEQYF; CDR3 DNA: TGTGCCAGCAGCCTCCAGGGTTCCTCCTACGAGCAGTACTTC
D gene: -; J gene: TRBJ1-6; V gene: TRBV27; clone size: once; CDR3 protein: CASTLRSGPGGSPLHF; CDR3 DNA: TGTGCCAGCACTTTACGGTCCGGTCCGGGCGGGTCACCCCTCCACTTT
D gene: -; J gene: TRBJ2-1; V gene: TRBV14; clone size: -; CDR3 protein: CASSPYLDSLYNEQFF; CDR3 DNA: TGTGCCAGCAGCCCGTACCTTGACAGCCTCTACAATGAGCAGTTCTTC
D gene: -; J gene: TRBJ1-6; V gene: TRBV5-1; clone size: -; CDR3 protein: CASSLATVDYNSPLHF; CDR3 DNA: TGCGCCAGCAGCTTGGCGACAGTCGATTATAATTCACCCCTCCACTTT
D gene: TRBD1; J gene: TRBJ2-7; V gene: TRBV27; clone size: -; CDR3 protein: CASSLVGSGGIYEQYF; CDR3 DNA: TGTGCCAGCAGTTTAGTAGGGTCAGGGGGAATCTACGAGCAGTACTTC
D gene: TRBD2; J gene: TRBJ2-1; V gene: TRBV5-1; clone size: once; CDR3 protein: CASTQLAGNEQFF; CDR3 DNA: TGCGCCAGCACCCAACTAGCGGGCAATGAGCAGTTCTTC
D gene: -; J gene: TRBJ2-3; V gene: TRBV7-3; clone size: -; CDR3 protein: CASSLTAGAQDTQYF; CDR3 DNA: TGTGCCAGCAGCTTAACAGCCGGGGCCCAGGATACGCAGTATTTT
D gene: -; J gene: TRBJ2-1; V gene: TRBV9; clone size: -; CDR3 protein: CASSVGPNNEQFF; CDR3 DNA: TGTGCCAGCAGCGTTGGGCCAAACAATGAGCAGTTCTTC
D gene: TRBD2; J gene: TRBJ2-7; V gene: TRBV4-1; clone size: -; CDR3 protein: CASSRGSSGNTYEQYF; CDR3 DNA: TGCGCCAGCAGCCGAGGGTCTAGCGGTAATACCTACGAGCAGTACTTC
D gene: TRBD1; J gene: TRBJ2-7; V gene: TRBV5-4; clone size: -; CDR3 protein: CASSLEQGAGYEQYF; CDR3 DNA: TGTGCCAGCAGCTTGGAACAGGGGGCAGGGTACGAGCAGTACTTC
D gene: -; J gene: TRBJ1-6; V gene: TRBV19; clone size: -; CDR3 protein: CASSVSYNSPLHF; CDR3 DNA: TGTGCCAGTAGTGTCTCCTATAATTCACCCCTCCACTTT
D gene: -; J gene: TRBJ2-2; V gene: TRBV5-1; clone size: -; CDR3 protein: CASSPSEPGAGELFF; CDR3 DNA: TGCGCCAGCAGCCCGTCCGAGCCTGGTGCCGGGGAGCTGTTTTTT
D gene: -; J gene: TRBJ1-6; V gene: TRBV30; clone size: -; CDR3 protein: CAWNGLPNSPLHF; CDR3 DNA: TGTGCCTGGAACGGACTTCCTAATTCACCCCTCCACTTT
D gene: TRBD1; J gene: TRBJ1-6; V gene: TRBV18; clone size: -; CDR3 protein: CASSPYGQGARNSPLHF; CDR3 DNA: TGTGCCAGCTCACCCTATGGACAGGGGGCGCGTAATTCACCCCTCCACTTT
D gene: TRBD2; J gene: TRBJ2-1; V gene: TRBV19; clone size: -; CDR3 protein: CASSLTSGTSNEQFF; CDR3 DNA: TGTGCCAGTAGTTTGACTAGCGGGACGTCCAATGAGCAGTTCTTC